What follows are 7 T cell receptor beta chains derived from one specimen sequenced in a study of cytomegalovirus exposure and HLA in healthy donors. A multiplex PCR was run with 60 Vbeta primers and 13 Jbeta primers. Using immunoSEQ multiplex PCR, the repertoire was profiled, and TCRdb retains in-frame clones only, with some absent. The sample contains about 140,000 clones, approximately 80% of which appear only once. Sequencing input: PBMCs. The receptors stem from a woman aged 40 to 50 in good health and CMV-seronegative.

CDR3 loop: CASSQQGYEQYF. CDR3 DNA sequence: TGTGCCAGCAGCCAACAGGGTTACGAGCAGTACTTC. The chain joins TRBV6-5 to TRBJ2-7, with D possibly TRBD1 on 6 matching bases. Germline V gene lookup returns CDR1 MNHEY and CDR2 SVGAGI. V gave up 6 bases and J gave up 4 bases, with 10 bases separating them. The CDR3 loop spans 12 amino acids.

The CDR3 region is CASSADRGTADTQYF. The CDR3 DNA sequence: TGTGCCAGTAGTGCTGACAGGGGTACCGCAGATACGCAGTATTTT. V is TRBV19 and J is TRBJ2-3; 8 bases are a match to TRBD1. Germline assignment: CDR1 LNHDA and CDR2 SQIVND (reference sequence). J was trimmed by 4 bases and V by 5 bases; bases with no gene match: 8. The CDR3 is 15 residues long.

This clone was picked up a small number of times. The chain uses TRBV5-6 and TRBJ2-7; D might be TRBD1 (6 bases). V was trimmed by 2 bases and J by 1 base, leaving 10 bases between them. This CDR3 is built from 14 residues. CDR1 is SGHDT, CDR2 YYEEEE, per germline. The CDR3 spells CASSFGGASYEQYF. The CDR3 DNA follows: TGTGCCAGCAGCTTTGGGGGCGCGTCCTACGAGCAGTACTTC.

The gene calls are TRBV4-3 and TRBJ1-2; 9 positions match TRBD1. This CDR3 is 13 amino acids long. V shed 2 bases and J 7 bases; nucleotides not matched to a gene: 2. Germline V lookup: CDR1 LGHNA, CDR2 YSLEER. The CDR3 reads CASSQTGGGGYTF. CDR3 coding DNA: TGCGCCAGCAGCCAAACAGGGGGCGGTGGCTACACCTTC.

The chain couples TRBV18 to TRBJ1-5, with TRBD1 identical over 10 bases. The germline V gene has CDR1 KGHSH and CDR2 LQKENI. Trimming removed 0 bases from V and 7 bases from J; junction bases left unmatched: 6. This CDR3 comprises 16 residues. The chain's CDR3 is CASSPPSGQGSQPQHF. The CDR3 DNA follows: TGTGCCAGCTCACCACCTTCGGGACAGGGGTCGCAGCCCCAGCATTTT. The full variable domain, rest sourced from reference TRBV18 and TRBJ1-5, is NAGVMQNPRHLVRRRGQEARLRCSPMKGHSHVYWYRQLPEEGLKFMVYLQKENIIDESGMPKERFSAEFPKEGPSILRIQQVVRGDSAAYFCASSPPSGQGSQPQHFGDGTRLSIL.

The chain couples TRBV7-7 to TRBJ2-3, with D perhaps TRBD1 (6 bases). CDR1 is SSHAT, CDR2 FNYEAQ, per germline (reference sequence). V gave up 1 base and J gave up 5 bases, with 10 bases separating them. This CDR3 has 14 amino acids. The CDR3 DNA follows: TGTGCCAGCAGCTTAGGGGGGCTTCAAGATACGCAGTATTTT. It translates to CASSLGGLQDTQYF.

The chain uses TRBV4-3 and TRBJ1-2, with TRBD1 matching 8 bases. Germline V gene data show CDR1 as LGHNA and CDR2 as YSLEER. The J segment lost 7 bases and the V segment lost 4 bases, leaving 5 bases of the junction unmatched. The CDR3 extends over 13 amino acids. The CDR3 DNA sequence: TGCGCCAGCAGCCGAATCCAGGGGGCTGGCTACACCTTC. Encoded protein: CASSRIQGAGYTF.